This T cell receptor beta chain was sequenced for a study of CD8+CD57+ T cells in acquired aplastic anemia (dated by TCRdb to the late 2010s). Some background on the complete study: On average, sorted CD4+ and CD8+ cells yielded 3.2 ug of extracted DNA, with a range of roughly 0.17 to 30 ug. An average of approximately 10 million reads for CD4+ cells and under 12 million reads for CD8+ cells was obtained from healthy donor samples.

TCR beta VDJ combination and CDR3 sequence profiling used genomic DNA as the template. An Illumina HiSeq 2000 was used for TCR repertoire sequencing. The published analysis was carried out like this. Repertoires were assessed using TRBV/TRBJ rearrangement plots, CDR3 size and DJ length profiles, and Simpson's diversity index. Whichever DNA sequence was most abundant in the deep sequencing data was defined as the immunodominant clone. CDR3 amino acid sequences were checked for sharing across subjects and were also compared against the VDJdb database and published repertoires. TCRdb passed the public sequencing reads through fastp at Q25 and MiXCR, retaining productive beta sequences. Each entry is one CDR3 protein sequence, shown with its most common DNA and genes. These V and J calls originate from TCRdb's pipeline instead of the authors' own analysis. This sample comprises hundreds of thousands of distinct CDR3 sequences, 65% to 80% of them detected only once. 3% to 4.5% of the sample is held by the ten biggest clonotypes.

In the study, sorted CD4+ and CD8+ blood T cells from patients with severe aplastic anemia and from healthy subjects underwent deep sequencing of TCR repertoires. Ficoll-Paque density gradient centrifugation was used to isolate peripheral blood mononuclear cells. Before DNA extraction, CD4+ and CD8+ T cells were sorted with FACS or magnetic beads. What the research found in general, with its limitations: Roughly 30 CD8+ CDR3 sequences were found to be shared between patients and controls, but these sequences appeared to be highly expressed in patients and within the immunodominant clones of the patients. Patients and healthy controls showed no significant difference in CD8+ Simpson's diversity (P=0.060).

Measured from the cysteine to the phenylalanine, the CDR3 is 13 residues long. Of the read, only the CDR3 DNA is kept; its 39 bases are in frame from base 1. As encoded in the germline V gene, CDR1 is LGHNA while CDR2 is YSLEER. Between the V and J ends, shortened by 2 bases and 8 bases respectively, the junction contains 9 bases. This clonotype was picked up many times. This clone's antigen is unknown. No quality values exist for individual bases; no much larger clone is one base distant. Rearrangement joined TRBV4-3 to TRBJ1-4; the D segment could be TRBD1, given 5 matching bases. The receptor was derived from a human donor in good health, serving as a control. The source material was sorted CD4+, CD8+, or CD8+CD57+ T cells (not recorded which) from PBMCs. The DNA sequence is TGCGCCAGCAGCCAACAGGGTGAAGAAAAACTGTTTTTT. This sequence encodes CASSQQGEEKLFF.